Sequencing of this T cell receptor beta chain was carried out in a study of cytomegalovirus exposure and HLA in healthy donors. Study as a whole: The Caucasian-associated ancestry cluster contained about 80% of the approximately 390 genotyped donors. Study results and caveats: The CMV antigen specificity of a few CMV-associated chains was confirmed through in vitro analysis. The dataset shows that most TCR sequences were rare, while some public TCRs occurred in many donors.

PCR involved 60 Vbeta and 13 Jbeta primers. Generated by immunoSEQ multiplex PCR, the TCRdb table keeps only in-frame clones and is missing some. The data hold 99,000 or so clones, with 65% to 85% observed a single time. Likely unrecorded immune exposures existed in these nominally healthy donors. J lost 2 bases, V lost 1 base, and 8 bases had no gene match. Per germline, CDR1 SGHTA and CDR2 FQGNSA. This CDR3 comprises 16 residues. Of note for this clone: No antigen is known for it.

The sequenced sample consisted of PBMCs. This TCR came from a man in his late teens or twenties in good health and CMV-seronegative. The V and J genes are TRBV7-2 and TRBJ2-7, with TRBD2 matching over 7 bases. CDR3 amino acids: CASSLEGGIQTYEQYF. The CDR3 nucleotides read TGTGCCAGCAGCTTAGAGGGAGGGATACAAACCTACGAGCAGTACTTC.